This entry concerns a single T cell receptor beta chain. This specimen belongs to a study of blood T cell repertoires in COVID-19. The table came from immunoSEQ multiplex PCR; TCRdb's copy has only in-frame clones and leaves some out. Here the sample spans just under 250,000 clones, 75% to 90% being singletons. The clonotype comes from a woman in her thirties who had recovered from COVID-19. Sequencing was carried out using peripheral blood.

This chain's CDR3 is CASSPRDRGGYGYTF. For the CDR3, the DNA is TGTGCCAGCAGCCCCCGGGACAGGGGAGGCTATGGCTACACCTTC. V is TRBV14 and J is TRBJ1-2; 10 nucleotides match TRBD1. Germline CDR1 reads SGHDN; CDR2 reads FVKESK. With 4 bases clipped from V and 4 bases from J, the junction kept 6 bases outside the gene matches. The CDR3 contains 15 residues.